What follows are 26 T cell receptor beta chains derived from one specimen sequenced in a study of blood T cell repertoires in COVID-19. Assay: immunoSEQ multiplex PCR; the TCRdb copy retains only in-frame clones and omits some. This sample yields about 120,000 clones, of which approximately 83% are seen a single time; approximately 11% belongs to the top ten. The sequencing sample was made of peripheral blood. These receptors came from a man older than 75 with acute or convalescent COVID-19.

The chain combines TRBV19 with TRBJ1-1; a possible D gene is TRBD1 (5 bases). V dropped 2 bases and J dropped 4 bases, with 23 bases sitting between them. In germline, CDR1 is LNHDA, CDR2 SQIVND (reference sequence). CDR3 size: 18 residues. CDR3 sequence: CASSISRQGLGWSTEAFF. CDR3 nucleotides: TGTGCCAGTAGTATAAGTAGGCAGGGACTGGGCTGGAGCACTGAAGCTTTCTTT.

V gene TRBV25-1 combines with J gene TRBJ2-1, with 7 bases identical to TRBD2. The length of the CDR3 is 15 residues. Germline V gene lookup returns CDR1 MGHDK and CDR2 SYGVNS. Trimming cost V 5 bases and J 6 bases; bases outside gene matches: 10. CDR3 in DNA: TGTGCCAGCAGTTCGTCGGGAGGCCGGGTCAATGAGCAGTTCTTC. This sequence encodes CASSSSGGRVNEQFF.

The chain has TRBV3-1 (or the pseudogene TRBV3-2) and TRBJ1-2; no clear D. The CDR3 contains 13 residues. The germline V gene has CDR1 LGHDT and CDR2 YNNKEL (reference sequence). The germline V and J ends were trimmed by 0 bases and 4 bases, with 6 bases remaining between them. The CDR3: CASSQDLLYGYTF. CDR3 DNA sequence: TGTGCCAGCAGCCAAGATCTACTCTATGGCTACACCTTC.

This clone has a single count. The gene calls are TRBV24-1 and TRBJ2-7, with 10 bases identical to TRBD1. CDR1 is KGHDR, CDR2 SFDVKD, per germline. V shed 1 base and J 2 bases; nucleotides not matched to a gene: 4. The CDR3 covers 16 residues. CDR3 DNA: TGTGCCACCAGTGATTTCTGGGACAGGGGTCCCTACGAGCAGTACTTC. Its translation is CATSDFWDRGPYEQYF.

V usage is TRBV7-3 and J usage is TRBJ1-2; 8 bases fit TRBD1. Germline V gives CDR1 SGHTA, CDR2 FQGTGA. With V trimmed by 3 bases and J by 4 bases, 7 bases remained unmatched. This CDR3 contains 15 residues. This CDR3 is CASSLLTGGSYGYTF. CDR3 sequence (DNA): TGTGCCAGCAGCTTGTTAACAGGGGGAAGCTATGGCTACACCTTC. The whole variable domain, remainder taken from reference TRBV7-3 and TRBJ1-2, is GAGVSQTPSNKVTEKGKYVELRCDPISGHTALYWYRQSLGQGPEFLIYFQGTGAADDSGLPNDRFFAVRPEGSVSTLKIQRTERGDSAVYLCASSLLTGGSYGYTFGSGTRLTVV.

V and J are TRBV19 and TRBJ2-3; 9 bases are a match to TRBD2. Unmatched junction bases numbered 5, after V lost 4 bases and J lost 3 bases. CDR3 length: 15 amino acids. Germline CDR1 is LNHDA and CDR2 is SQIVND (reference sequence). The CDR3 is CASSRLAESTDTQYF. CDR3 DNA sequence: TGTGCCAGTAGTAGACTAGCGGAGAGTACAGATACGCAGTATTTT. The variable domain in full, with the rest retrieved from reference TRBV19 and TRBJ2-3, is DGGITQSPKYLFRKEGQNVTLSCEQNLNHDAMYWYRQDPGQGLRLIYYSQIVNDFQKGDIAEGYSVSREKKESFPLTVTSAQKNPTAFYLCASSRLAESTDTQYFGPGTRLTVL.

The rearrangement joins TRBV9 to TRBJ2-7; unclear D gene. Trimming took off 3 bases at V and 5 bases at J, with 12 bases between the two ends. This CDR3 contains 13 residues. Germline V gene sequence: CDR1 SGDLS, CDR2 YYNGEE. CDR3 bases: TGTGCCAGCAGCGCAGGCCCCTCTGACGAGCAGTACTTC. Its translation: CASSAGPSDEQYF.

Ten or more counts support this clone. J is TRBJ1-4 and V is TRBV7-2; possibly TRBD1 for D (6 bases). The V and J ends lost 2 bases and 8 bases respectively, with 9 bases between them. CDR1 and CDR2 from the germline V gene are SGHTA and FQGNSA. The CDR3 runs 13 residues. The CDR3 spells CASSLIQGEKLFF. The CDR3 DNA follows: TGTGCCAGCAGCTTAATCCAGGGGGAAAAACTGTTTTTT.

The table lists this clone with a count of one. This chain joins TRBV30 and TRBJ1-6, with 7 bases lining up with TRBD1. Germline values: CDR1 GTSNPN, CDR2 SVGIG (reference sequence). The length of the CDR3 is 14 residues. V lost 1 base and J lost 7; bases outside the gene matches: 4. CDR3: CAWSEQGRNSPLHF. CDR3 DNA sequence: TGTGCCTGGAGTGAACAGGGGAGGAATTCACCCCTCCACTTT.

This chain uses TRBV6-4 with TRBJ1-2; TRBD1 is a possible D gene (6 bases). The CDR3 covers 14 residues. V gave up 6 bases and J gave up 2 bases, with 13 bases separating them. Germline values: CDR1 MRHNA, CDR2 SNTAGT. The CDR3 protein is CASRRDQGNYGYTF. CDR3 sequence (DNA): TGTGCCAGCAGGAGGGATCAGGGGAACTATGGCTACACCTTC.

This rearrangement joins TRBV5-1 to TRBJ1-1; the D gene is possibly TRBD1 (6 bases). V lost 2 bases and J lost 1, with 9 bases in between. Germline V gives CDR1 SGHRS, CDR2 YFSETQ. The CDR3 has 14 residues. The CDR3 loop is CASSFGTQNTEAFF. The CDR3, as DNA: TGCGCCAGCAGCTTCGGGACACAGAACACTGAAGCTTTCTTT. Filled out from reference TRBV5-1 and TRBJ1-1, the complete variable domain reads KAGVTQTPRYLIKTRGQQVTLSCSPISGHRSVSWYQQTPGQGLQFLFEYFSETQRNKGNFPGRFSGRQFSNSRSEMNVSTLELGDSALYLCASSFGTQNTEAFFGQGTRLTVV.

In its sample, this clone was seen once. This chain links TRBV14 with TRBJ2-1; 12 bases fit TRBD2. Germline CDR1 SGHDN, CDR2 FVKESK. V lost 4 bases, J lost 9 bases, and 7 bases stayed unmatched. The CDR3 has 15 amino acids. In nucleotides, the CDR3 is TGTGCCAGCAGCCCCCTAGCGGGGGGGTCAAGTGAGCAGTTCTTC. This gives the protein CASSPLAGGSSEQFF.

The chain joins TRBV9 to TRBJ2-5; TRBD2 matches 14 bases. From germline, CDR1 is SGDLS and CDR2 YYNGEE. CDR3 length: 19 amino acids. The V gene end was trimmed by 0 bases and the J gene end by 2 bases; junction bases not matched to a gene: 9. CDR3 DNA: TGTGCCAGCAGCGTAGGACTAGCGGGGGGGCGGCAGGGACAAGAGACCCAGTACTTC. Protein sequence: CASSVGLAGGRQGQETQYF.

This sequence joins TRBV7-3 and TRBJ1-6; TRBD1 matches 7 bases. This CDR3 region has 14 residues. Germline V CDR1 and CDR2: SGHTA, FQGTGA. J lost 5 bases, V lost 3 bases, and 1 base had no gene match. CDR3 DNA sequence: TGTGCCAGCAGCTTGACAGGGCATAATTCACCCCTCCACTTT. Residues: CASSLTGHNSPLHF.

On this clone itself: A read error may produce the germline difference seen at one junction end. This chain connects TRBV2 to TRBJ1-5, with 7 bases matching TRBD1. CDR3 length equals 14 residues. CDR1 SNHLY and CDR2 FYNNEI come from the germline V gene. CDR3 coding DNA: TGTGCCAGCACTGAAGGACAGGGCAATCAGCCCCAGCATTTT. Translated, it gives CASTEGQGNQPQHF.

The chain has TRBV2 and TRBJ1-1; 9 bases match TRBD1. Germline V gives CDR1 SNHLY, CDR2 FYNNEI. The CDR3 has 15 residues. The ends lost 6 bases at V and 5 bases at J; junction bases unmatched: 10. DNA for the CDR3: TGTGCCAGCAGCCCCACAGGGGGCGGAGGGACTGAAGCTTTCTTT. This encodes CASSPTGGGGTEAFF. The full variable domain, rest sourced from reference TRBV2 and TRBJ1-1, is EPEVTQTPSHQVTQMGQEVILRCVPISNHLYFYWYRQILGQKVEFLVSFYNNEISEKSEIFDDQFSVERPDGSNFTLKIRSTKLEDSAMYFCASSPTGGGGTEAFFGQGTRLTVV.

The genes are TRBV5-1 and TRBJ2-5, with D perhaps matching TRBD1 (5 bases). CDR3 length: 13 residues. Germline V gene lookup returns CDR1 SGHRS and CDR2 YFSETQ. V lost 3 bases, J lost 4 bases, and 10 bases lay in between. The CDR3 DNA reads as TGCGCCAGCAGCTCGACAGATCTAGAGACCCAGTACTTC. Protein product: CASSSTDLETQYF.

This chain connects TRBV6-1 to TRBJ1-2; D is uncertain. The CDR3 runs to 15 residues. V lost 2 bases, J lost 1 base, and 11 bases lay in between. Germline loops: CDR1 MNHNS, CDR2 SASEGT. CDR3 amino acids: CASSETYVDNYGYTF. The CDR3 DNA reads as TGTGCCAGCAGTGAAACTTACGTAGATAACTATGGCTACACCTTC.

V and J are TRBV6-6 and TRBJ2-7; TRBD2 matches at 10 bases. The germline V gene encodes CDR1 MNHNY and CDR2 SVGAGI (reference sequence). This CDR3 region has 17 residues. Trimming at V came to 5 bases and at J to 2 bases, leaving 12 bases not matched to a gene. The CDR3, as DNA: TGTGCCAGCAGTCGGACTAGCGGACAGACAGGAGCCTACGAGCAGTACTTC. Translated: CASSRTSGQTGAYEQYF.

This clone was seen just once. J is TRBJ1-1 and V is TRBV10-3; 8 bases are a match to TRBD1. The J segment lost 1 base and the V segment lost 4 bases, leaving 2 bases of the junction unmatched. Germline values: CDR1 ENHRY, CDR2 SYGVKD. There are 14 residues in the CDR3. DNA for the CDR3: TGTGCCATCAGTGCTGGGACAGGGAACACTGAAGCTTTCTTT. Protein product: CAISAGTGNTEAFF.

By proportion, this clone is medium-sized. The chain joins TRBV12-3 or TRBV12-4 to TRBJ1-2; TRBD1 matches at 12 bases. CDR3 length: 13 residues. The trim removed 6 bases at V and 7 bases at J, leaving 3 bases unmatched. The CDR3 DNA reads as TGTGCCAGCAGGGGACAGGGGGCCTCTGGCTACACCTTC. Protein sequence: CASRGQGASGYTF.

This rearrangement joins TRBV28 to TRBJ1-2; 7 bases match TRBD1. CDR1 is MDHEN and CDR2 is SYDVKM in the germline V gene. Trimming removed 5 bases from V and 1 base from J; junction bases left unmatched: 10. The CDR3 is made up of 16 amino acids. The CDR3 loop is CASSPGGTAFNYGYTF. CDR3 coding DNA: TGTGCCAGCAGTCCTGGCGGGACAGCTTTTAACTATGGCTACACCTTC.

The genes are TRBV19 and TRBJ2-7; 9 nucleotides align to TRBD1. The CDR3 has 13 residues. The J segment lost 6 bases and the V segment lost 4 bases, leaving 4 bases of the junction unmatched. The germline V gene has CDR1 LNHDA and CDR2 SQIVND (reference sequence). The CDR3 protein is CASSTWTGAEQYF. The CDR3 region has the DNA TGTGCCAGTAGTACTTGGACAGGGGCCGAGCAGTACTTC.

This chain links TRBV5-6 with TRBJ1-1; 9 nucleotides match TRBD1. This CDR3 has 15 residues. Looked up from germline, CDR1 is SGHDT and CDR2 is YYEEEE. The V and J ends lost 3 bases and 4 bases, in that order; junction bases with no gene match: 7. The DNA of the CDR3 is TGTGCCAGCAGCTGGGGACAGGGTGGCGGCACTGAAGCTTTCTTT. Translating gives CASSWGQGGGTEAFF.

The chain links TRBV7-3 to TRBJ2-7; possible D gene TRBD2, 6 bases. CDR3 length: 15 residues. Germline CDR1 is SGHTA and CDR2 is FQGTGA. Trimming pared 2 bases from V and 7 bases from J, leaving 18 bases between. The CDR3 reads CASSLGASAAGEQYF. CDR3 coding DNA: TGTGCCAGCAGCTTAGGGGCAAGCGCCGCGGGGGAGCAGTACTTC.

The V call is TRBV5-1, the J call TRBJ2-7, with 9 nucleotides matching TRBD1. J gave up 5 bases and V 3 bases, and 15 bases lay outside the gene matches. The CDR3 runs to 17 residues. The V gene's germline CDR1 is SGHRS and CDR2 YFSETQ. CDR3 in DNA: TGCGCCAGCAGCTCGGGGACAGGGCGGGGTGGCACCCACGAGCAGTACTTC. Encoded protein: CASSSGTGRGGTHEQYF. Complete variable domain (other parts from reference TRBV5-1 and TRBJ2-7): KAGVTQTPRYLIKTRGQQVTLSCSPISGHRSVSWYQQTPGQGLQFLFEYFSETQRNKGNFPGRFSGRQFSNSRSEMNVSTLELGDSALYLCASSSGTGRGGTHEQYFGPGTRLTVT.